The entry below gives a single T cell receptor beta chain sequence along with its context. This entry comes from a study of T cell changes during pregnancy in multiple sclerosis. The repertoire was sequenced with immunoSEQ multiplex PCR; TCRdb's copy has only in-frame clones and lacks some. This sample has 46,000 or so clones, with roughly 95% found just once. The CDR3 has 16 amino acids. Germline values: CDR1 SGHVS, CDR2 FQNEAQ. V dropped 1 base and J dropped 2 bases, with 12 bases sitting between them. The V and J genes are TRBV7-8 and TRBJ2-1; tentative D call: TRBD2 (6 bases). This TCR was sampled from a female donor with multiple sclerosis, enrolled in a pregnancy study. The specimen was CD8+ T cells from peripheral blood mononuclear cells, collected after pregnancy. The CDR3 spells CASSLGGDYTYNEQFF. DNA for the CDR3: TGTGCCAGCAGCTTAGGGGGGGATTACACCTACAATGAGCAGTTCTTC.